The present T cell receptor (beta chain) was sequenced within a study of blood T cells in healthy people across ages. Trimming took off 2 bases at V and 5 bases at J, with 13 bases between the two ends. This CDR3 region has 14 residues. Germline CDR1 and CDR2: SGHTA and FQGNSA. The amount of total RNA extracted per sample was at least 5 micrograms. A second PCR, run for roughly 6 to 11 cycles, used a sample-barcoded 5' primer plus a J-beta primer mix. TCRdb independently ran MiXCR on the 5' RACE reads; one entry per CDR3 protein. There are approximately 600,000 distinct CDR3 sequences in the sample; roughly 53% occur only once, and approximately 40% lies in the top ten.

This TCR derives from a man in his sixties in good health. The rearrangement joins TRBV7-2 to TRBJ2-7; tentative D call: TRBD2 (5 bases). The sequenced sample was blood. CDR3: CASSLKGGGHEQYF. The DNA of the CDR3 is TGTGCCAGCAGCTTAAAAGGAGGTGGCCACGAGCAGTACTTC.